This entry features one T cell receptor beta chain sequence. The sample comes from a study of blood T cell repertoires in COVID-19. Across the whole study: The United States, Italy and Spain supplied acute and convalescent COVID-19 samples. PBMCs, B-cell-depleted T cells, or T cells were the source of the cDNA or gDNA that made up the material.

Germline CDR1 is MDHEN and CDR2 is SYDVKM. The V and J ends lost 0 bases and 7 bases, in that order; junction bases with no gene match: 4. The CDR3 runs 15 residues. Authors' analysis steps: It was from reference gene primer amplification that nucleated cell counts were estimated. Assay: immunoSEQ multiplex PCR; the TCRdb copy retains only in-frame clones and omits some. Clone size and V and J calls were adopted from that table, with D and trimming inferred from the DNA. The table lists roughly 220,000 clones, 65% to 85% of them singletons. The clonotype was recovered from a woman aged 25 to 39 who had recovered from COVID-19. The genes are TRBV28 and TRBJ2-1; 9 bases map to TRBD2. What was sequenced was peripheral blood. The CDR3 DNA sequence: TGTGCCAGCAGTTTATGGAGTAGCGGGAGTAATGAGCAGTTCTTC. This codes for CASSLWSSGSNEQFF.